Listed below are T cell receptor beta chains from one sample, sequenced in a study of CD8+ T cells in alopecia areata. Measured with immunoSEQ multiplex PCR; TCRdb has only the in-frame clones, and not every one. The table shows over 150,000 clones, with about 60% occurring only once. This sample comprised CD8+ T cells sorted from blood, obtained at week 24, from a patient treated with tofacitinib. These receptors all come from a human donor with alopecia areata. Both conserved end residues are part of each CDR3.

TRBV7-2,CASSRRATGGPDSQETQYF
TRBV27,CASSSMGEQYF
TRBV5-1,CASSLEHLGRGRLNTEAFF
TRBV7-9,CASSRPGPMSSYEQYF
TRBV4-1,CASSQDPERHYGYTF
TRBV9,CASSSGAPFTDTQYF
TRBV30,CACVGALKNSPLHF
TRBV6-6,CATSPDRYNEQFF
TRBV29-1,CSVDDRGESEAFF
TRBV27,CASSPTIQGWDYGYTF
TRBV5-6,CASSSPGSYTGELFF
TRBV5-6,CASSSRDSPFF
TRBV29-1,CSVEGWGTATYEQYF
TRBV20-1,CSARDGQVLHF
TRBV30,CAWSFPLGADRYF
TRBV5-4,CASSWDRGESPLHF
TRBV2,CASSSGTGGRETQYF
TRBV29-1,CSVDGVGLASNEQFF
TRBV11-1,CASSLLQGYGYTF
TRBV9,CASSPEGARTEAFF
TRBV11-2,CASSSESGTGMNTEAFF
TRBV6-1,CASSEGTGPEQFF
TRBV5-6,CASSPGWGGGQPQHF
TRBV4-1,CASSERGGGEQFF
TRBV2,CASSPGTSGGSTDTQYF
TRBV27,CASGSGTGAYNEQFF
TRBV28,CASSFFSGGGPPDYEQYF
TRBV5-6,CASSFGTANYEQYF
TRBV7-9,CASSLAAGGPLDTQYF
TRBV2,CASSEVGSEQFF
TRBV25-1,CASSTTTGYGYTF
TRBV29-1,CSVEAWTAQETQYF
TRBV14,CASSQDRAQYF
TRBV6-5,CASSSGVQGNEQFF
TRBV30,CAWSEDRWNTEAFF
TRBV30,CAWRSGGESNQPQHF
TRBV5-6,CASSPNFLGPWNEAFF
TRBV5-6,CASIDRGAYGYTF
TRBV13,CASSGQGAKDSPLHF
TRBV7-8,CASSLRGGSPNEQFF
TRBV9,CASRRGLAGSYEQYF
TRBV7-9,CASSPGQATDSPLHF
TRBV5-6,CASSLRGLQETQYF
TRBV5-6,CASSKGNQPQHF
TRBV29-1,CSVPGFLVADTQYF
TRBV5-1,CASRFTQGAKTEAFF
TRBV5-1,CASSLPGQQETQYF
TRBV10-1,CASSESGRGTGELFF
TRBV15,CATSRDVFQPQHF
TRBV27,CASSLWGQTTDTQYF
TRBV4-2,CASSPTQGADEQYF
TRBV7-3,CASSWVGGTTDTQYF
TRBV7-9,CASSPNGLWAFF
TRBV7-9,CASSWPRGRETQYF
TRBV7-8,CASSLGANQPQHF
TRBV15,CATSANNEQFF
TRBV27,CASSLGQGSPLHF
TRBV2,CASSDPLRDSPLHF
TRBV13,CASSLGRETYNEQFF